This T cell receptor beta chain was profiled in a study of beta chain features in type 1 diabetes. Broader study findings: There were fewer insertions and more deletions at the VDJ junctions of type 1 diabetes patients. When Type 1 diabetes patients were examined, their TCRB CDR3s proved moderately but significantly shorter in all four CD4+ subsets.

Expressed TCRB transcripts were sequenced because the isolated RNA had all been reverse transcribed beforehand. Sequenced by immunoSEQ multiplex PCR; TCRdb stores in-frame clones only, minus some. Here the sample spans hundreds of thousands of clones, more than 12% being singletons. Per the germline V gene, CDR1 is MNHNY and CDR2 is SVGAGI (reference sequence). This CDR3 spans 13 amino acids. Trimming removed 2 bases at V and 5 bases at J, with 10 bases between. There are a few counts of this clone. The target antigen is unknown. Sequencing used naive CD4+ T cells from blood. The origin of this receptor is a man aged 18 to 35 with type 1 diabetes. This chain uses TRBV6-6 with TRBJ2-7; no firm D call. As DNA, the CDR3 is TGTGCCAGCAGTTACGAAAAACCCCACGAGCAGTACTTC. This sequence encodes CASSYEKPHEQYF.